These T cell receptor beta chains were read from a single sample in a study of shared clonotypes between healthy human individuals. Sequenced by immunoSEQ multiplex PCR; TCRdb stores in-frame clones only, minus some. The table records some 550,000 clones, around 97% of them present only once. Sequencing input: naive CD4+ T cells sorted from blood. These TCRs come from a woman aged 25 to 39 in good health. Each CDR3 is given with its conserved first and last residue. Fields, in order: clone size, V gene, D gene, J gene, CDR3 DNA, CDR3 protein. D genes are given only for firm matches. Not every row has a clone size; where given, it reads once, few, many or a size class.

NA,TRBV19,TRBD2,TRBJ2-3,TGTGCCAGTAGTATAGTAGGGACTAGCGGAGCAGATACGCAGTATTTT,CASSIVGTSGADTQYF
once,TRBV7-9,TRBD2,TRBJ2-1,TGTGCCAGCAGCCAACTAGCGGAATACAATGAGCAGTTCTTC,CASSQLAEYNEQFF
NA,TRBV18,NA,TRBJ2-3,TGTGCCAGCTCCCAGGACAGACCCCCGACAGATACGCAGTATTTT,CASSQDRPPTDTQYF
NA,TRBV11-2,TRBD2,TRBJ2-7,TGTGCCAGCAGATCCGGACTAGCAGCGACCTACGAGCAGTACTTC,CASRSGLAATYEQYF
NA,TRBV6-6,TRBD2,TRBJ2-7,TGTGCCAGCAGACCGGGACTAGCGGAGAACTACGAGCAGTACTTC,CASRPGLAENYEQYF
NA,TRBV27,NA,TRBJ2-7,TGTGCCAGCAGTTTAAAACCCCCCAGGTCCTACGAGCAGTACTTC,CASSLKPPRSYEQYF
NA,TRBV6-5,TRBD2,TRBJ2-7,TGTGCCAGCAGATTAATCGCGGGGGGCTCCTACGAGCAGTACTTC,CASRLIAGGSYEQYF
NA,TRBV5-1,TRBD1,TRBJ1-1,TGCGCCAGCAGCTACAGAGGGGGCACCACTGAAGCTTTCTTT,CASSYRGGTTEAFF
NA,TRBV28,TRBD1,TRBJ2-3,TGTGCCAGCAGTTTACCGACAGGGATGGGCACAGATACGCAGTATTTT,CASSLPTGMGTDTQYF
NA,TRBV5-6,NA,TRBJ2-3,TGTGCCAGCAGCTTGGCCGGGACACCTAGCACAGATACGCAGTATTTT,CASSLAGTPSTDTQYF
NA,TRBV7-6,NA,TRBJ1-2,TGTGCCAGCAGCTTAGAACCTAGGACAGAGGTCGGCTACACCTTC,CASSLEPRTEVGYTF
few,TRBV28,NA,TRBJ1-5,TGTGCCAGCGACCGCTGGGTTTTTAGCAATCAGCCCCAGCATTTT,CASDRWVFSNQPQHF
NA,TRBV9,NA,TRBJ2-2,TGTGCCAGCAGCCCTAGGCAGCCGAGGAGATTGAACACCGGGGAGCTGTTTTTT,CASSPRQPRRLNTGELFF
NA,TRBV30,NA,TRBJ2-7,TGTGCCTGGAGACGGGGAATAGGAACCTACGAGCAGTACTTC,CAWRRGIGTYEQYF
NA,TRBV9,NA,TRBJ1-1,TGTGCCAGCAGCGTAAGTTCAGGGAACACTGAAGCTTTCTTT,CASSVSSGNTEAFF
once,TRBV28,NA,TRBJ1-2,TGTGCCAGTCTCCCCGGGGCGCAGGGAGGCTATGGCTACACCTTC,CASLPGAQGGYGYTF
NA,TRBV28,NA,TRBJ1-2,TGTGCCAGCAGCTCAAGTCCCCGGACGGGAAGGGGCTACACCTTC,CASSSSPRTGRGYTF
once,TRBV5-1,TRBD1,TRBJ1-1,TGCGCCAGCAGCCCGGACAGGTCTGAAGCTTTCTTT,CASSPDRSEAFF
NA,TRBV18,NA,TRBJ1-2,TGTGCCAGCTCACCATCAGGGACTAACTATGGCTACACCTTC,CASSPSGTNYGYTF
NA,TRBV7-2,TRBD2,TRBJ2-5,TGTGCCAGCAGCTTGACTAGCACCACTCCGGAGACCCAGTACTTC,CASSLTSTTPETQYF
once,TRBV27,NA,TRBJ2-6,TGTGCCAGCAGTAAATCCTCTGGGGCCAACGTCCTGACTTTC,CASSKSSGANVLTF
NA,TRBV7-9,TRBD1,TRBJ2-7,TGTGCCAGCAGCTCGACAGGGGAGTCCTACGAGCAGTACTTC,CASSSTGESYEQYF
NA,TRBV21-1,NA,TRBJ1-4,TGTGCCAGCAGCAAAGATCCGGGGGAAACTAATGAAAAACTGTTTTTT,CASSKDPGETNEKLFF
NA,TRBV28,TRBD1,TRBJ2-7,TGTGCCAGCAGTTCGATCGGGACAGGGAGACCCTACGAGCAGTACTTC,CASSSIGTGRPYEQYF
NA,TRBV11-2,TRBD2,TRBJ2-6,TGTGCAGGGGCGGGAGCCGGGGCTTACAGGGCCAACGTCCTGACTTTC,CAGAGAGAYRANVLTF